These 18 T cell receptor beta chains share one sample of origin, sequenced in a study of T cells in Graves' hyperthyroidism and ophthalmopathy (dated by TCRdb to between 2019 and 2020). The library came from multiplex PCR. Sequencing was carried out with an Illumina HiSeq 2000. The TCR beta CDR3 regions were amplified from the RNA transcripts. The TCR CDR3 was subjected to a first round of RT-PCR using the HTBI primer set and the Qiagen OneStep RT-PCR kit. TCRdb ran its own pipeline on the public reads, namely fastp trimming at Q25 and MiXCR clone calling, and kept in-frame beta chains. Each CDR3 protein gets just one entry, which takes the most common genes and DNA from the rows behind it. A total of roughly 500,000 distinct CDR3 sequences appear in this sample, more than 45% of them only once. Around 20% of the sample lies in the top ten. Material for sequencing was peripheral blood or thyroid tissue (not recorded which). The receptors derive from an adult woman with Graves' disease, either hyperthyroidism or ophthalmopathy (not recorded which).

The sample holds many counts of this clonotype. The chain uses TRBV5-1 and TRBJ1-1; D not resolved. This CDR3 has 15 residues. Germline V gene sequence: CDR1 SGHRS, CDR2 YFSETQ. The V end was cut by 6 bases, the J end by 0 bases, with 15 bases between. The CDR3 is CASTQGPIMNTEAFF. The CDR3 DNA is TGCGCCAGCACCCAAGGACCAATTATGAACACTGAAGCTTTCTTT.

A single count supports this clonotype. V usage is TRBV20-1 and J usage is TRBJ2-5, with TRBD1 matching 8 bases. The V segment lost 2 bases and the J segment 3 bases; nucleotides outside the gene matches: 5. CDR1 is DFQATT and CDR2 is SNEGSKA in the germline V gene (reference sequence). This CDR3 is 14 amino acids long. The CDR3 nucleotides are TGCAGTGCTAGAAACCCGACAGGGGAAGAGACCCAGTACTTC. Protein product: CSARNPTGEETQYF.

This clonotype was seen at least ten times. This sequence joins TRBV20-1 and TRBJ1-6, with TRBD1 matching 9 bases. CDR1 is DFQATT and CDR2 is SNEGSKA in the germline V gene (reference sequence). The trim removed 6 bases at V and 9 bases at J, leaving 6 bases unmatched. The CDR3 consists of 13 residues. The CDR3, as DNA: TGCAGTGCCGGGGACAGGGTTTTTTCACCCCTCCACTTT. The encoded protein is CSAGDRVFSPLHF.

This clonotype was counted at least ten times. The gene calls are TRBV7-9 and TRBJ1-1; tentatively, D is TRBD1 (6 bases). With 8 bases removed from V and 6 bases from J, the gap between germline ends came to 10 bases. The CDR3 loop spans 11 amino acids. Looked up from germline, CDR1 is SEHNR and CDR2 is FQNEAQ (reference sequence). CDR3 coding DNA: TGTGCCAGCGCTTGGGGGCCTGAAGCTTTCTTT. Its translation is CASAWGPEAFF.

The chain recombines TRBV5-1 with TRBJ2-2; D remains ambiguous. The CDR3 runs 14 residues. Trimming pared 0 bases from V and 6 bases from J, leaving 9 bases between. CDR1 and CDR2 (germline): SGHRS, YFSETQ. CDR3: CASSLGSSPGELFF. The DNA of the CDR3 is TGCGCCAGCAGCTTGGGGAGTAGTCCCGGGGAGCTGTTTTTT.

The J gene is TRBJ1-6, the V gene TRBV11-2; TRBD1 agrees at 7 bases. The ends lost 5 bases at V and 9 bases at J; junction bases unmatched: 13. Germline V CDR1 and CDR2: SGHAT, FQNNGV. There are 16 residues in the CDR3. The CDR3 loop reads CASSLRQGKLGSPLHF. The CDR3 bases are TGTGCCAGCAGCCTGAGACAGGGCAAATTGGGTTCACCCCTCCACTTT.

V usage is TRBV9 and J usage is TRBJ1-1; 9 nucleotides align to TRBD1. Unmatched junction bases numbered 7, after V lost 2 bases and J lost 11 bases. The germline V gene has CDR1 SGDLS and CDR2 YYNGEE. This CDR3 has 13 amino acids. CDR3 protein: CASSVLTGGEAFF. The CDR3 region has the DNA TGTGCCAGCAGCGTTTTAACAGGGGGCGAGGCTTTCTTT.

The J gene is TRBJ2-2, the V gene TRBV7-2; D possibly matches TRBD1 or TRBD2 (5 bases each). CDR1 is SGHTA and CDR2 is FQGNSA in the germline V gene. The CDR3 extends over 14 amino acids. The V and J ends lost 3 bases and 7 bases respectively, with 12 bases between them. The CDR3 protein is CASSFRDRSGELFF. The CDR3 DNA follows: TGTGCCAGCAGCTTCCGGGACCGTAGCGGGGAGCTGTTTTTT.

The sample holds many counts of this clonotype. This sequence joins TRBV7-9 and TRBJ1-4; 7 bases are a match to TRBD1. The J segment lost 13 bases and the V segment lost 2 bases, leaving 16 bases of the junction unmatched. The germline V gene encodes CDR1 SEHNR and CDR2 FQNEAQ (reference sequence). CDR3 length equals 16 residues. CDR3 sequence (DNA): TGTGCCAGCAGCTTAAATTGGGACAGCTGGCATGAAGGACTGTTTTTT. It translates to CASSLNWDSWHEGLFF.

This clonotype was seen just once. The genes are TRBV7-2 and TRBJ2-5; 9 nucleotides align to TRBD1. Germline values: CDR1 SGHTA, CDR2 FQGNSA. The CDR3 consists of 16 residues. V was pared by 5 bases and J by 4 bases, with 11 bases of the junction left unmatched. The DNA of the CDR3 is TGTGCCAGCAGCCAATACTCAGGGACAGGGAGAGAGACCCAGTACTTC. Encoded protein: CASSQYSGTGRETQYF. Drawing the rest from reference TRBV7-2 and TRBJ2-5, the complete variable domain is GAGVSQSPSNKVTEKGKDVELRCDPISGHTALYWYRQSLGQGLEFLIYFQGNSAPDKSGLPSDRFSAERTGGSVSTLTIQRTQQEDSAVYLCASSQYSGTGRETQYFGPGTRLLVL.

The chain has TRBV2 and TRBJ1-6; unclear D gene. Germline V gene lookup returns CDR1 SNHLY and CDR2 FYNNEI. The CDR3 is 12 residues long. CDR3 sequence (DNA): TGTTCCTCAAACGGCGGTAATTCACCCCTCCACTTT. Protein product: CSSNGGNSPLHF.

Comment on this clonotype: The junction and the germline gene differ at one end; a read error may be behind it. V gene TRBV29-1 combines with J gene TRBJ2-7; TRBD2 is a possible D gene (5 bases). CDR1 is SQVTM, CDR2 ANQGSEA, per germline. CDR3 length equals 11 residues. CDR3 sequence (DNA): TGCAGCGTTGCAGATCCGTGGGAGCGGTACTTC. As protein: CSVADPWERYF.

The chain uses TRBV20-1 and TRBJ1-1; D is uncertain. CDR1 is DFQATT and CDR2 is SNEGSKA in the germline V gene (reference sequence). Trimming took 5 bases from V and 8 from J, leaving 18 bases between them. This CDR3 contains 13 residues. The CDR3 protein is CSAVGWSAREAFF. For the CDR3, the DNA is TGCAGTGCTGTCGGGTGGAGCGCTCGGGAAGCTTTCTTT.

The table lists this clonotype with many counts. The chain combines TRBV24-1 with TRBJ1-2; D is uncertain. V gave up 12 bases and J gave up 3 bases, with 16 bases separating them. Germline lookup yields CDR1 KGHDR and CDR2 SFDVKD. There are 13 residues in the CDR3. CDR3 sequence: CAVNNREDYGYTF. CDR3 nucleotide sequence: TGTGCCGTCAATAACCGGGAGGACTATGGCTACACCTTC.

This sequence joins TRBV7-9 and TRBJ2-7, with TRBD2 matching over 12 bases. The CDR3 has 15 amino acids. Germline CDR1 reads SEHNR; CDR2 reads FQNEAQ (reference sequence). J was trimmed by 3 bases and V by 1 base; bases with no gene match: 1. The CDR3 nucleotides are TGTGCCAGCAGCTTAGAGACTAGCGGGGGCTACGAGCAGTACTTC. Its translation is CASSLETSGGYEQYF.

The chain has TRBV24-1 and TRBJ1-5; D not certain. From germline, CDR1 is KGHDR and CDR2 SFDVKD. The CDR3 is made up of 15 amino acids. Trimming stripped 5 bases from V and 3 bases from J, with 13 bases between. The CDR3 here is CATSVAGTTNQPQHF. CDR3 bases: TGTGCCACCAGTGTTGCAGGCACCACCAATCAGCCCCAGCATTTT.

The chain links TRBV12-3 or TRBV12-4 to TRBJ2-5; 8 positions match TRBD2. CDR3 length: 14 residues. V dropped 5 bases and J dropped 9; count of bases not matched to a gene: 11. The CDR3 sequence: CASSIGTRLGAQYF. CDR3 coding DNA: TGTGCCAGCAGTATCGGGACTAGGCTCGGAGCCCAGTACTTC.

J is TRBJ1-2 and V is TRBV7-9, with D maybe TRBD1 (5 bases). This CDR3 region has 14 residues. With 6 bases removed from V and 4 bases from J, the gap between germline ends came to 15 bases. Germline CDR1 reads SEHNR; CDR2 reads FQNEAQ (reference sequence). CDR3 in amino acids: CASSPDSDRYGYTF. The DNA of the CDR3 is TGTGCCAGCAGTCCTGACAGTGACCGCTATGGCTACACCTTC.